The 20 T cell receptor beta chains presented below share a single source sample, sequenced in a study of breast tumors, draining lymph nodes, adjacent tissues. Axillary draining lymph nodes of breast cancer patients supplied the node samples. TCRdb re-derived calls from the multiplex PCR reads in MiXCR, one entry per CDR3 protein. The profile shows 150,000 to 200,000 distinct CDR3 sequences, 25% to 40% of them singletons. The sample was axillary lymph node tissue. The receptors stem from a female donor with breast cancer. Some clones in this sample may be carry-over from other donors' samples.

This clonotype was recorded at least ten times. The gene calls are TRBV29-1 and TRBJ1-2; D unresolved. This CDR3 is 11 amino acids long. The V gene lost 3 bases and the J gene lost 8 bases, with 10 bases spanning the gap. The germline V gene has CDR1 SQVTM and CDR2 ANQGSEA. The CDR3 DNA is TGCAGCGTTGAGGTAGGGATCGGCTACACCTTC. As protein: CSVEVGIGYTF.

This clonotype was observed a few times. This rearrangement joins TRBV6-5 to TRBJ2-1, with 9 bases fitting TRBD1. J gave up 4 bases and V 6 bases, and 16 bases lay outside the gene matches. Per the germline V gene, CDR1 is MNHEY and CDR2 is SVGAGI. The CDR3 sequence is 18 residues long. The CDR3: CASRPGQGGSGKYNEQFF. In nucleotides, the CDR3 is TGTGCCAGCAGGCCGGGACAGGGAGGAAGCGGGAAATACAATGAGCAGTTCTTC.

In its sample, this clonotype was seen many times. This sequence joins TRBV9 and TRBJ2-1, with 9 positions matching TRBD2. The CDR3 is 16 amino acids. The ends lost 0 bases at V and 7 bases at J; junction bases unmatched: 8. CDR1 and CDR2 from the germline V gene are SGDLS and YYNGEE. The CDR3 spells CASSVEGGGAANEQFF. Written as DNA, the CDR3 is TGTGCCAGCAGCGTAGAGGGCGGGGGGGCCGCAAATGAGCAGTTCTTC.

The V and J genes are TRBV18 and TRBJ2-2; 11 bases are shared with TRBD2. The length of the CDR3 is 19 residues. Germline CDR1 and CDR2: KGHSH and LQKENI. V gave up 5 bases and J gave up 1 base; unmatched junction bases: 12. The CDR3, as DNA: TGTGCCAGCTCATCATCCGGGACTAGCGGACTTTTGAACACCGGGGAGCTGTTTTTT. It is translated as CASSSSGTSGLLNTGELFF.

With respect to this clonotype: A read error is possible here, since a much larger clone lies one base away. CDR3 region: CASGQDPGAGGYTF. The CDR3 bases are TGTGCCAGCGGCCAAGATCCAGGGGCAGGTGGCTACACCTTC. The genes are TRBV3-1 and TRBJ1-2; D possibly corresponds to TRBD1 (6 bases). There are 14 residues in the CDR3. Germline CDR1 and CDR2: LGHDT and YNNKEL (reference sequence).

This clonotype occurred many times. The rearrangement links TRBV5-1 to TRBJ2-5; the D is unclear. Germline CDR1 is SGHRS and CDR2 is YFSETQ. The CDR3 contains 15 residues. Trimming removed 0 bases from V and 0 bases from J, with 9 bases in between. The DNA for the CDR3 is TGCGCCAGCAGCTTGGGGGCTCGAGACCAAGAGACCCAGTACTTC. This translates into CASSLGARDQETQYF.

The sample holds many counts of this clonotype. This sequence joins TRBV20-1 and TRBJ1-2; D is uncertain. Trimming removed 6 bases from V and 8 bases from J, with 19 bases in between. Per germline, CDR1 DFQATT and CDR2 SNEGSKA (reference sequence). CDR3 length equals 13 residues. The CDR3 DNA follows: TGCAGTGCCCGCGGTGGGGAGGACGGGGGCTACACCTTC. This gives the protein CSARGGEDGGYTF.

Many counts were recorded for this clonotype. V gene TRBV10-2 combines with J gene TRBJ1-3; D call uncertain. Germline assignment: CDR1 WSHSY and CDR2 SAAADI. Trimming cost V 5 bases and J 1 base, with 9 bases left between them. The CDR3 covers 14 residues. The CDR3 spells CASSPTESGNTIYF. CDR3 nucleotides: TGCGCCAGCAGTCCTACGGAGTCTGGAAACACCATATATTTT.

This clonotype was counted ten times or more. The rearrangement joins TRBV2 to TRBJ1-5; possible D gene TRBD1, 5 bases. The CDR3 totals 14 residues. V dropped 7 bases and J dropped 5 bases, with 15 bases sitting between them. Germline CDR1 is SNHLY and CDR2 is FYNNEI. The CDR3 region is CASTQYGGDQPQHF. Written as DNA, the CDR3 is TGTGCCAGCACCCAATACGGGGGAGATCAGCCCCAGCATTTT. Based on the CDR3 plus reference TRBV2 and TRBJ1-5, the full variable domain is EPEVTQTPSHQVTQMGQEVILRCVPISNHLYFYWYRQILGQKVEFLVSFYNNEISEKSEIFDDQFSVERPDGSNFTLKIRSTKLEDSAMYFCASTQYGGDQPQHFGDGTRLSIL.

This chain connects TRBV5-4 to TRBJ2-7; D could derive from TRBD1 or TRBD2 (5 bases each). The ends were cut back, 0 bases at V and 6 bases at J, with 13 bases in the middle. CDR1 and CDR2 from the germline V gene are SGHNT and YYREEE (reference sequence). There are 14 residues in the CDR3. CDR3 nucleotides: TGTGCCAGCAGCTTGGTGGGAATGGGGGTCGAGCAGTACTTC. It is translated as CASSLVGMGVEQYF.

The V call is TRBV24-1, the J call TRBJ1-5, with a weak D call TRBD1 (5 bases). The V end lost 11 bases, the J end lost 2 bases, and 15 bases lay between the germline ends. The germline V gene has CDR1 KGHDR and CDR2 SFDVKD. There are 14 residues in the CDR3. In DNA, the CDR3 is TGTGCCAGCAGGGCAGGGATCGGCAATCAGCCCCAGCATTTT. Residues: CASRAGIGNQPQHF.

This clonotype showed up just a few times. The V gene is TRBV30, the J gene TRBJ1-1; tentatively, D is TRBD1 (6 bases). Trimming cost V 4 bases and J 3 bases, with 12 bases left between them. The germline CDR1 and CDR2 sequences are GTSNPN and SVGIG (reference sequence). The CDR3 spans 13 residues. CDR3 in DNA: TGTGCCTGGATGAGGAGGGGGTACACTGAAGCTTTCTTT. Encoded protein: CAWMRRGYTEAFF.

The chain uses TRBV5-1 and TRBJ2-3; 7 nucleotides agree with TRBD2. The CDR3 is 14 residues long. J gave up 2 bases and V 4 bases, and 4 bases lay outside the gene matches. Germline V gene lookup returns CDR1 SGHRS and CDR2 YFSETQ. CDR3 coding DNA: TGCGCCAGCAGCGGGGGGGGATACACAGATACGCAGTATTTT. It codes for CASSGGGYTDTQYF.

In this sample, this clonotype turned up many times. V gene TRBV14 combines with J gene TRBJ1-3, with unresolved D. This CDR3 comprises 12 residues. Germline V CDR1 and CDR2: SGHDN, FVKESK. Trimming took off 2 bases at V and 4 bases at J, with 3 bases between the two ends. The CDR3 here is CASSQTGNTIYF. The CDR3 DNA follows: TGTGCCAGCAGCCAAACGGGAAACACCATATATTTT. The entire variable domain, with the rest obtained from reference TRBV14 and TRBJ1-3, is as follows: EAGVTQFPSHSVIEKGQTVTLRCDPISGHDNLYWYRRVMGKEIKFLLHFVKESKQDESGMPNNRFLAERTGGTYSTLKVQPAELEDSGVYFCASSQTGNTIYFGEGSWLTVV.

At least ten counts were recorded for this clonotype. The J gene is TRBJ1-1, the V gene TRBV10-3; D is uncertain. CDR1 is ENHRY and CDR2 is SYGVKD in the germline V gene. Trimming took 8 bases from V and 4 from J, leaving 11 bases between them. This CDR3 region has 12 residues. As DNA, the CDR3 is TGTGCCATCCGAGGCGGAGCCACTGAAGCTTTCTTT. Its translation: CAIRGGATEAFF.

This clonotype was found many times. The chain recombines TRBV30 with TRBJ2-5; D is possibly TRBD1 or TRBD2 (6 bases each). The CDR3 has 13 residues. Trimming removed 2 bases at V and 6 bases at J, with 13 bases between. Germline loops: CDR1 GTSNPN, CDR2 SVGIG (reference sequence). CDR3 sequence reads: CAWSRGAEQTQYF. The CDR3 bases are TGTGCCTGGAGTAGGGGGGCCGAGCAGACCCAGTACTTC.

This clonotype appeared many times. The V and J genes are TRBV9 and TRBJ2-3; TRBD1 matches 7 bases. V trimming: 2 bases; J trimming: 6 bases; junction bases outside the gene matches: 9. Germline-derived CDR1 and CDR2 are SGDLS and YYNGEE. This CDR3 region has 15 residues. The CDR3 loop reads CASSVKGDSWDTQYF. DNA of the CDR3: TGTGCCAGCAGCGTTAAAGGGGACAGTTGGGATACGCAGTATTTT.

This clonotype was observed many times. CDR3: CSAPGPWNTGELFF. In nucleotides, the CDR3 is TGCAGTGCTCCAGGTCCCTGGAACACCGGGGAGCTGTTTTTT. The rearrangement joins TRBV20-1 to TRBJ2-2; D is uncertain. Germline values: CDR1 DFQATT, CDR2 SNEGSKA (reference sequence). The CDR3 spans 14 residues. The V and J ends lost 5 bases and 1 base respectively, with 11 bases between them.

To note about this clonotype: One base away lies a much larger clone, so this may be a sequencing read error. The V and J genes are TRBV9 and TRBJ2-1; D possibly corresponds to TRBD2 (6 bases). Germline V CDR1 and CDR2: SGDLS, YYNGEE. The CDR3 loop spans 15 amino acids. For the CDR3, the DNA is TGTGCCAGCAGCGTAGAGGCTAGCGCGTACAATGAGCCGTTCTTC. This sequence encodes CASSVEASAYNEPFF.

Details on this clonotype: Possible read error: a much larger clone is one base away. This chain uses TRBV10-3 with TRBJ1-4, with TRBD1 matching 8 bases. Germline CDR1 is ENHRY and CDR2 is SYGVKD. This CDR3 spans 14 amino acids. The CDR3 region has the DNA TGTGCCAGCAGTTACGACAGGGGTAGGGAAAAACTGTTTTTT. Translated, it gives CASSYDRGREKLFF.